This TCR beta chain derives from a study of spatial heterogeneity in lung cancer (dated by TCRdb to about 2019). A note on the overall study: Samples were obtained from roughly 72 patients with early-stage, untreated non-small cell lung cancer from the lung TRACERx cohort. Follow-up PBMC samples were sequenced whenever available, and the median time to follow-up was 2 to 3 years after resection. Beta-chain transcripts were consistently detected in greater numbers than alpha-chain transcripts, which likely reflected higher beta-chain transcript abundance. In the raw uncorrected reads, each unique combination of TCR and UMI appeared on average more than ten times. In non-small cell lung cancer, the study quantitatively compared TCR alpha and beta repertoires across several tumor regions, matched nontumor lung, and blood. The study linked features of the TCR repertoire to counts of nonsynonymous mutations, which were determined by whole-exome sequencing of tumor tissue. Both alpha and beta chains were TCR-sequenced in samples taken at surgery, namely 220 tumor regions, 63 to 70 matched nontumor lung samples and over 55 PBMC samples.

The library was built by means of 5' RACE. This sample was sequenced with a NextSeq 500. To allow correction of PCR and sequencing errors, the TCR library protocol tagged every TCR cDNA molecule with a unique molecular identifier. Regarding the original processing steps: TCR identification, UMI-based error correction and CDR3 extraction were performed with Decombinator tools. TCRs above a frequency of 2 per 1,000, corresponding to the top 1% of the tumor frequency distribution, were defined as expanded. Renyi diversity was computed with the R vegan package after each repertoire had been subsampled 100 times to 5,000 TCRs. CDR3 similarity networks were built from amino acid triplet string-kernel similarity, with CDR3s being connected when pairwise similarity was above 0.82. TCRdb trimmed the raw reads at Q25, called clones with MiXCR and kept productive beta chains. Rows merge per CDR3 protein into single entries with the most common DNA and genes. TCRdb, not the authors, supplied the V and J calls. For this sample the table gives around 110,000 distinct CDR3 sequences, of which 9.5% to 15% were detected only once. The ten biggest clones cover roughly 15% of the sample.

Here is what the overall study found, with its caveats: Only approximately 15 patients were included in the comparisons of baseline and follow-up blood repertoires. Additional single-cell paired TCR alpha and beta sequencing was considered necessary to confirm, at a functional level, the hypothesis that regional TCRs recognize regional mutations. Ubiquitous expanded tumor TCRs showed up in blood more often at tumor resection than at routine follow-up.

Worth noting for this clonotype: The antigen it recognizes is unknown. The sample holds no much larger clone one base away, and base qualities are not on file.

What this sample's time point label stands for: blood at routine non-recurrence follow-up after resection. Without any cell sorting, TCR sequencing was performed on whole RNA extracted either from tumor and nontumor lung tissue or from cryopreserved PBMC samples. Only patients for whom sufficient RNA was available from at least two tumor regions were selected for TCR sequencing. V lost 4 bases and J lost 7 bases; the stretch between them is 13 bases long. Inclusive of the bounding cysteine and phenylalanine, the CDR3 is 12 residues long. Kept here is only the CDR3 DNA, which spans 36 bases and is read in frame from base 1. Based on the germline V gene, the CDR1 and CDR2 sequences are SQVTM and ANQGSEA.

The starting material was PBMCs, obtained at follow-up. This sequence was found in a male donor with early-stage non-small cell lung cancer. The chain is made from TRBV29-1 and TRBJ1-2; 5 matching bases give a weak D call of TRBD1. The CDR3 amino acid sequence is: CSVGRRDSGYTF. The DNA sequence follows: TGCAGCGTTGGCAGAAGGGACTCTGGCTACACCTTC.